The sequence of this T cell receptor (beta chain) was determined in a study of OX40 agonist ivuxolimab in advanced cancers. Across the study: Hepatocellular carcinoma, melanoma, renal cell or head and neck cancer affected the dose-escalation patients. Prior anti-PD-1, anti-PD-L1 or anti-CTLA-4 therapy did not bar entry, and 40% to 45% had some. The study reported partial responses in three patients: one hepatocellular carcinoma, two cutaneous melanoma.

Study-level results: Some patients who did not respond also had low normalized T-cell clonal expansion.

The germline gives CDR1 ENHRY, CDR2 SYGVKD. The V and J ends lost 6 bases and 9 bases respectively, with 11 bases between them. This CDR3 has 11 amino acids. About this clone itself: Its target is unknown.

This table comes from immunoSEQ multiplex PCR, and its TCRdb copy is limited to in-frame clones, with some not included. This sample has roughly 58,000 clones, with around 88% found just once. J is TRBJ2-5 and V is TRBV10-3, with D possibly called TRBD1 or TRBD2 (5 bases each). Sample: CD4+ or CD8+ T cells sorted from blood, taken in a trial of the OX40 agonist ivuxolimab. The receptor was isolated from an adult with an advanced solid tumor such as melanoma, head and neck, liver or kidney cancer. DNA for the CDR3: TGTGCCATCAGCAACGGGGACCCCCAGTACTTC. Its protein is CAISNGDPQYF.